This TCR beta chain appears in the sequencing data of a study of ipilimumab plus nivolumab after autologous stem cell transplantation. Study in general: A median of about eight nivolumab and five or six ipilimumab doses were given. The myeloma group: high-risk transplant-naive, or relapse within 3 years after first autologous transplant.

The method was immunoSEQ multiplex PCR; TCRdb's version includes in-frame clones alone and lacks a portion of them. This sample has 43,000 or so clones, with about 88% found just once. Per germline, CDR1 SGHRS and CDR2 YFSETQ. The length of the CDR3 is 15 residues. Deletions cut 0 bases from V and 5 bases from J, with 11 bases between. Patients got ipilimumab 1 mg/kg beginning 14 to 28 days post-transplant. Dosing: nivolumab 3 mg/kg IV, weeks 1, 4, 7, 10, then every two weeks to week 26. Sequencing used PBMCs, obtained in a trial of ipilimumab plus nivolumab as post-transplant consolidation. The source of this sequence is a male donor with multiple myeloma. The rearrangement uses TRBV5-1 and TRBJ1-4, with a weak D call TRBD1 (6 bases). The chain's CDR3 is CASSLETGLNEKLFF. CDR3 DNA sequence: TGCGCCAGCAGCTTGGAGACAGGACTCAATGAAAAACTGTTTTTT.